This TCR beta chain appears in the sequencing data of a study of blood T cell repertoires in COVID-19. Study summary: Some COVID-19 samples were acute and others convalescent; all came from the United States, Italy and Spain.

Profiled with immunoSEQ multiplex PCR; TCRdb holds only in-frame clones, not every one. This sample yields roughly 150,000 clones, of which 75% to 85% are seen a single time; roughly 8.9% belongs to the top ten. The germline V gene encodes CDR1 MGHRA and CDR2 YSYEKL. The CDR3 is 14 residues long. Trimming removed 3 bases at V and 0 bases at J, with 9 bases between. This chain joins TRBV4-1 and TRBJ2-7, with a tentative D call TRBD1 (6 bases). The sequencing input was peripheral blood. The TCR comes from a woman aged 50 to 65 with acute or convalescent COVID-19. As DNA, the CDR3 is TGCGCCAGCAGCCAGCAGGGGTCCTCCTACGAGCAGTACTTC. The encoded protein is CASSQQGSSYEQYF.